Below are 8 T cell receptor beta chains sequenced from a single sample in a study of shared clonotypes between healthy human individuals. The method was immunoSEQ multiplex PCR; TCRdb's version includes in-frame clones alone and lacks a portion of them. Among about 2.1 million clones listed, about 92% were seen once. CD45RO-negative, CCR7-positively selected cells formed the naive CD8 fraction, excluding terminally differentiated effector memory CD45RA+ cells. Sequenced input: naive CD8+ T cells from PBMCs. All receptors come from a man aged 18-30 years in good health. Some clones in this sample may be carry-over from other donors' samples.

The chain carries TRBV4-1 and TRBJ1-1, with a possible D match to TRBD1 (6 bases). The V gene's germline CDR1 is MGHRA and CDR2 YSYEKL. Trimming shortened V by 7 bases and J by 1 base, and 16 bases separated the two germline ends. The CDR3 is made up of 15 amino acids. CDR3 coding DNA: TGCGCCAGCACCTTTACCGCGGGACAGAACACTGAAGCTTTCTTT. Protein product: CASTFTAGQNTEAFF.

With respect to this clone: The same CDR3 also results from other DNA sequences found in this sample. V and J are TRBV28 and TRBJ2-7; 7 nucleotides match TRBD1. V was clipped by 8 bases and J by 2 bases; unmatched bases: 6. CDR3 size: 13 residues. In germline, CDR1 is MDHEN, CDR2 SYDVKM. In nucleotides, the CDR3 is TGTGCCAGCTCGGGGACAGCCACCTACGAGCAGTACTTC. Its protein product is CASSGTATYEQYF.

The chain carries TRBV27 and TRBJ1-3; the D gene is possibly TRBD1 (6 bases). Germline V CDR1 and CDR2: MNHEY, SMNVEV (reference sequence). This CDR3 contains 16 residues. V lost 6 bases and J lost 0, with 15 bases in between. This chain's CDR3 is CASSSQGPSSGNTIYF. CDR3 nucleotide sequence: TGTGCCAGCAGCTCTCAGGGGCCCAGCTCTGGAAACACCATATATTTT.

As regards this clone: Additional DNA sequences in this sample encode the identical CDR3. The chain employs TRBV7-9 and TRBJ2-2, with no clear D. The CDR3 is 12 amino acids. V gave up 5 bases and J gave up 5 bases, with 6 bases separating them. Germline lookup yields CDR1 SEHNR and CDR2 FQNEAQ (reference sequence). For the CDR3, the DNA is TGTGCCAGCAGCCGAGCGACCGGGGAGCTGTTTTTT. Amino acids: CASSRATGELFF. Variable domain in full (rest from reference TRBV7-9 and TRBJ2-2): DTGVSQNPRHKITKRGQNVTFRCDPISEHNRLYWYRQTLGQGPEFLTYFQNEAQLEKSRLLSDRFSAERPKGSFSTLEIQRTEQGDSAMYLCASSRATGELFFGEGSRLTVL.

This CDR3 is CASSDLAGTGELFF. The CDR3 DNA sequence: TGTGCCAGCAGTGACCTAGCCGGAACCGGGGAGCTGTTTTTT. V is TRBV2 and J is TRBJ2-2, with D tentatively TRBD2 (5 bases). Germline V gene sequence: CDR1 SNHLY, CDR2 FYNNEI. Trimming took 3 bases from V and 5 from J, leaving 10 bases between them. CDR3 size: 14 residues. Together with reference TRBV2 and TRBJ2-2, the CDR3 gives the full variable domain: EPEVTQTPSHQVTQMGQEVILRCVPISNHLYFYWYRQILGQKVEFLVSFYNNEISEKSEIFDDQFSVERPDGSNFTLKIRSTKLEDSAMYFCASSDLAGTGELFFGEGSRLTVL.

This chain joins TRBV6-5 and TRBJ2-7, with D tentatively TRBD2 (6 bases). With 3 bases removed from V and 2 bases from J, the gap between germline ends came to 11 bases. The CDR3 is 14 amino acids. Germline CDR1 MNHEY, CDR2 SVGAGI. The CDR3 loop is CASSYYGGTYEQYF. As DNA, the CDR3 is TGTGCCAGCAGTTATTACGGGGGAACCTACGAGCAGTACTTC.

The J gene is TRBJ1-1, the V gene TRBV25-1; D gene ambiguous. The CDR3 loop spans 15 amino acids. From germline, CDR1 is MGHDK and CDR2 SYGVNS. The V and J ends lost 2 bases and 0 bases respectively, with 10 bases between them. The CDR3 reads CASSEQTGMNTEAFF. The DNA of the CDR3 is TGTGCCAGCAGTGAACAGACGGGAATGAACACTGAAGCTTTCTTT.

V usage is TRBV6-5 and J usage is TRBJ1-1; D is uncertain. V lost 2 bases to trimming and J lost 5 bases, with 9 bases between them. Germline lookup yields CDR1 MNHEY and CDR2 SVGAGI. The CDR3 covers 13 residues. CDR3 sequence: CASSYVPGTEAFF. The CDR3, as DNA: TGTGCCAGCAGTTACGTTCCGGGGACTGAAGCTTTCTTT.